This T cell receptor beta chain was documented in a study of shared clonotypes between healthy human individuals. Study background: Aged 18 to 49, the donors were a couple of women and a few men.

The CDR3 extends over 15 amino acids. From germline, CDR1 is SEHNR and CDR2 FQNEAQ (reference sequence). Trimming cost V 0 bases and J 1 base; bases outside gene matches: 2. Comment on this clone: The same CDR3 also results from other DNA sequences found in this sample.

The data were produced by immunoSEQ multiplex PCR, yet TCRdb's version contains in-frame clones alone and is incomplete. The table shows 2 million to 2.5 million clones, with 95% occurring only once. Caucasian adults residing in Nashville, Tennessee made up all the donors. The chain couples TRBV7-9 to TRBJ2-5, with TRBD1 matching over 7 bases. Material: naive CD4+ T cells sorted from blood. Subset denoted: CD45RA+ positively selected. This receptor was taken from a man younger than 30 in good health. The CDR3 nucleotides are TGTGCCAGCAGCTTAGCTAGACAGGGCCAAGAGACCCAGTACTTC. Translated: CASSLARQGQETQYF.